These 4 T cell receptor beta chains came from one sample sequenced in a study of blood T cell repertoires in COVID-19 (dated by TCRdb to between 2020 and 2021). Library generation was performed with the immunoSEQ multiplex PCR assay. TCRdb carries this immuneACCESS record with in-frame sequences only. Its versions omit some clonotypes, under half of them owing to an unresolved V gene in the studies checked, with the rest unexplained. The sample table contains a few hundred thousand clones; only one count was recorded for roughly nine tenths of them. The ten largest clones add up to 2% to 2.5% of the sample. Sequenced material: peripheral blood. All receptors derive from a woman between 50 and 59 years old with acute or convalescent COVID-19.

The chain is built from TRBV11-2 and TRBJ1-2, with D possibly being TRBD1 (6 bases). The CDR3 consists of 15 residues. Germline V gene sequence: CDR1 SGHAT, CDR2 FQNNGV. V was clipped by 0 bases and J by 3 bases, with 11 bases between them. The CDR3 loop reads CASSLETGRDYGYTF. CDR3 coding DNA: TGTGCCAGCAGCTTAGAAACAGGGAGAGACTATGGCTACACCTTC.

The J gene is TRBJ2-1, the V gene TRBV6-5; 14 positions match TRBD2. CDR1 and CDR2 (germline): MNHEY, SVGAGI. V lost 0 bases and J lost 12; bases outside the gene matches: 4. The CDR3 runs 15 residues. CDR3 sequence: CASSYSGLAGARQFF. The CDR3 region has the DNA TGTGCCAGCAGTTACTCGGGACTAGCGGGAGCGAGGCAGTTCTTC.

This chain uses TRBV20-1 with TRBJ1-1; a possible D gene is TRBD1 (5 bases). This CDR3 is 10 amino acids long. Per the germline V gene, CDR1 is DFQATT and CDR2 is SNEGSKA (reference sequence). The CDR3 DNA follows: TGCAGCGCAGGGTACACTGAAGCTTTCTTT. Amino acid sequence: CSAGYTEAFF.

There are a few counts of this clone. The genes are TRBV14 and TRBJ2-5; D is uncertain. The germline V gene has CDR1 SGHDN and CDR2 FVKESK. CDR3 length: 14 amino acids. The germline V and J ends were trimmed by 4 bases and 4 bases, with 13 bases remaining between them. The CDR3 reads CASSLPGSTETQYF. CDR3 DNA: TGTGCCAGCAGCCTTCCGGGTAGTACAGAGACCCAGTACTTC.